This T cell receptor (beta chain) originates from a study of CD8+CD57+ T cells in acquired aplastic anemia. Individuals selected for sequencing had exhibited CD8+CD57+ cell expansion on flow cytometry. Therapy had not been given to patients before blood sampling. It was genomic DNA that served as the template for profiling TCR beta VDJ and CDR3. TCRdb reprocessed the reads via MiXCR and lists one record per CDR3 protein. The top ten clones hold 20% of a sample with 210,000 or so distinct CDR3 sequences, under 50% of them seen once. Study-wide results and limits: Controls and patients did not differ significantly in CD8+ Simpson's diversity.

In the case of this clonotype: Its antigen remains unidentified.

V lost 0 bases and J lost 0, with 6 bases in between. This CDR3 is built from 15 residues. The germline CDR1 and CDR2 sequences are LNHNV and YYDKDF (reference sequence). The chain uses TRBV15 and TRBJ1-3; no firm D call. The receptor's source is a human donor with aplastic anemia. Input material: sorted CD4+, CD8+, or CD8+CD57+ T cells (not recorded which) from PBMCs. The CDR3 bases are TGTGCCACCAGCAGAGAACGCAACTCTGGAAACACCATATATTTT. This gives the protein CATSRERNSGNTIYF.